This T cell receptor beta chain was obtained from a study of cytomegalovirus exposure and HLA in healthy donors. A multiplex PCR was run with 60 Vbeta primers and 13 Jbeta primers. Profiled with immunoSEQ multiplex PCR; TCRdb holds only in-frame clones, not every one. The data show 120,000 or so clones, with about 80% seen just once and approximately 10% held by the top ten. Trimming cost V 3 bases and J 1 base, with 21 bases left between them. Germline values: CDR1 KGHSH, CDR2 LQKENI. The CDR3 sequence is 19 residues long. The sequence was collected from a man younger than 40 in good health and CMV-seropositive. The chain recombines TRBV18 with TRBJ1-4, with a possible D match to TRBD1 (5 bases). The source material was PBMCs. In DNA form, the CDR3 reads TGTGCCAGCTCACCCCCAGGGACTATCCAACTGGAAACTAATGAAAAACTGTTTTTT. Its protein product is CASSPPGTIQLETNEKLFF.